This T cell receptor (beta chain) was captured in a study of T cells in localized non-small cell lung cancer. Overall study results and limits: Heterogeneity within the tumor remains possible, as just one region underwent sequencing. In uninvolved adjacent lung, T cell clonality reached its highest value, exceeding tumor. There was an association of higher blood T cell density with longer overall survival.

Points on this clone: Its specificity is not known.

The repertoire was sequenced with immunoSEQ multiplex PCR; TCRdb's copy has only in-frame clones and lacks some. Altogether about 15,000 clones are present, around 85% being singletons, with the ten largest covering about 22%. Between the trimmed V and J ends, which lost 0 bases and 0 bases, there was a span of 19 bases. The germline CDR1 and CDR2 sequences are SGDLS and YYNGEE. CDR3 length: 19 amino acids. Sequenced here: peripheral blood, sampled before any cancer treatment. The receptor was isolated from a female donor older than 55 with stage I squamous cell lung carcinoma. The V call is TRBV9, the J call TRBJ1-3; D is possibly TRBD1 (5 bases). The CDR3 is CASSVDGLWRGSSGNTIYF. The CDR3 DNA follows: TGTGCCAGCAGCGTAGACGGGTTATGGCGGGGGTCCTCTGGAAACACCATATATTTT.